This TCR beta chain was identified during a study of cytomegalovirus exposure and HLA in healthy donors. About the research overall: Some 85 million unique TCRs, all from HLA-typed donors, were included in an early release of the data.

Regarding the study as a whole: The analysis excluded some indistinguishable V segments, including TRBV6-2 and TRBV6-3.

The donors, nominally healthy at sampling, likely had unrecorded immune exposures. This clone was recorded a few times. Its antigen remains unidentified. Trimming shortened V by 5 bases and J by 5 bases, and 9 bases separated the two germline ends. CDR1 LNHNV and CDR2 YYDKDF come from the germline V gene (reference sequence). The CDR3 runs to 12 residues. This PCR relied on a set of 60 Vbeta primers and 13 Jbeta primers. Profiling relied on immunoSEQ multiplex PCR, and the TCRdb table lists in-frame clones only, not all of them. Among approximately 210,000 clones listed, about 81% were seen once. This receptor was obtained from a man between 18 and 29 years old in good health and CMV-seronegative. This rearrangement joins TRBV15 to TRBJ2-5; D remains unclear. Sequences were obtained from PBMCs. CDR3 bases: TGTGCCACCAGCCGTCCAGCGGAGACCCAGTACTTC. Its translation: CATSRPAETQYF.